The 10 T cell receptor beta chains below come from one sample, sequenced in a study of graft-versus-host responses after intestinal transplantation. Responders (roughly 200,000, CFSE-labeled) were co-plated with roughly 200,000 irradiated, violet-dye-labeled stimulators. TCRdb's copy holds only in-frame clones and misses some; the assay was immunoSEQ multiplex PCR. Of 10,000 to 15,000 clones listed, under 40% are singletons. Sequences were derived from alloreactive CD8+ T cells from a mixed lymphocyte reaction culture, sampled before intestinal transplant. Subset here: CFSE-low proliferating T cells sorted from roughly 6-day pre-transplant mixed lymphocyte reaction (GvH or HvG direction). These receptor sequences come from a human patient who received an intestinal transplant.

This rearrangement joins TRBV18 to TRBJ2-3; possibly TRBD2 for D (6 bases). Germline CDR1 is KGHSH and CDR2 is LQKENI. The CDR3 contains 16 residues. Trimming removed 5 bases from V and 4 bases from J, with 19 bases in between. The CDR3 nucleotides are TGTGCCAGCTCAAAGGTTACCGGGACTCCCCCAGATACGCAGTATTTT. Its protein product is CASSKVTGTPPDTQYF.

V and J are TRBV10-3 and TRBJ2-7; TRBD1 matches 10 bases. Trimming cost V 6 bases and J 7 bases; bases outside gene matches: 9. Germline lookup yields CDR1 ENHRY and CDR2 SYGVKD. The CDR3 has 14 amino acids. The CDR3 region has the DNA TGTGCCATCAGGACCTCCGGGACAGGGGAAGAGCAGTACTTC. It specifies CAIRTSGTGEEQYF.

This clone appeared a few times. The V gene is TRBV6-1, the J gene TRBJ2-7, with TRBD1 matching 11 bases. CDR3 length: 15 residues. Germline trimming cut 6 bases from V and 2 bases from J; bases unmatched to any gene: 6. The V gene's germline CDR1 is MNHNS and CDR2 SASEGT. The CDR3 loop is CASSPGQGDAYEQYF. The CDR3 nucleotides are TGTGCCAGCAGCCCGGGACAGGGGGATGCCTACGAGCAGTACTTC.

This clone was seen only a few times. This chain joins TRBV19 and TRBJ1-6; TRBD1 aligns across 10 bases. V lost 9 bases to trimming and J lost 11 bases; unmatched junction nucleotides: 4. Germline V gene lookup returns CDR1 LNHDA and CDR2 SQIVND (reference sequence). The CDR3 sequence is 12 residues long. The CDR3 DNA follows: TGTGCCAGAGACAGGGGGCTGACACCCCTCCACTTT. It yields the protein CARDRGLTPLHF.

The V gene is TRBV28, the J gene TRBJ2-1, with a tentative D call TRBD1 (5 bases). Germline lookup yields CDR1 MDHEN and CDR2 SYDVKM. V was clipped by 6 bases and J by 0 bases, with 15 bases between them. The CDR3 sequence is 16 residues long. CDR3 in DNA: TGTGCCAGCAGCTCGGAACAGGATTACTCCTACAATGAGCAGTTCTTC. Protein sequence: CASSSEQDYSYNEQFF.

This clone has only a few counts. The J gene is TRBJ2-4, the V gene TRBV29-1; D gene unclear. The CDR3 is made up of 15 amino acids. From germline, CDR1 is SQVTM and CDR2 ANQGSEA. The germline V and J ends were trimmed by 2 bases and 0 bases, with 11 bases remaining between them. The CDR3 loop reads CSVEIRAVAKNIQYF. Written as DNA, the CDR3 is TGCAGCGTTGAAATACGGGCTGTAGCCAAAAACATTCAGTACTTC.

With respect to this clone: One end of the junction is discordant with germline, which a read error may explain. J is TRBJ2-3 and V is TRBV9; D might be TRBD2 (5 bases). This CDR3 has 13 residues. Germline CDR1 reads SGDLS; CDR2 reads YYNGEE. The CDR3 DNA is TGTACCAGCAGCGCGGGCCACACAGATACGCAGTATTTT. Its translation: CTSSAGHTDTQYF.

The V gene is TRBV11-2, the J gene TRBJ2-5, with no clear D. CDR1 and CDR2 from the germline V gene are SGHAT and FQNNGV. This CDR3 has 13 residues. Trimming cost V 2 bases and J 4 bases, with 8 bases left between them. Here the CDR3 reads CASSLRSAETQYF. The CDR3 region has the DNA TGTGCCAGCAGCTTAAGATCGGCAGAGACCCAGTACTTC. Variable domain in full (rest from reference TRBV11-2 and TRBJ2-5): EAGVAQSPRYKIIEKRQSVAFWCNPISGHATLYWYQQILGQGPKLLIQFQNNGVVDDSQLPKDRFSAERLKGVDSTLKIQPAKLEDSAVYLCASSLRSAETQYFGPGTRLLVL.

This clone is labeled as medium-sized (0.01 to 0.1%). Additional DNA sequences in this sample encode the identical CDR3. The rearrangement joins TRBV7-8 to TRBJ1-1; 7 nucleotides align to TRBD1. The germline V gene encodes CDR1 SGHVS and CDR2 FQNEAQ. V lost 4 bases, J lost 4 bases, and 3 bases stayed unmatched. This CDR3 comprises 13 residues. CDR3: CASSSQGGTEAFF. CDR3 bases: TGTGCCAGCAGCTCCCAGGGGGGCACTGAAGCTTTCTTT.

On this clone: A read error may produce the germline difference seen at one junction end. CDR3 nucleotide sequence: TGCGCCCGCAGCTCCGGGGGGGGGAGCGAGCAGTACTTC. This sequence encodes CARSSGGGSEQYF. This chain connects TRBV4-1 to TRBJ2-7; 8 positions agree with TRBD2. Germline V gene data show CDR1 as MGHRA and CDR2 as YSYEKL. CDR3 length: 13 residues.